This T cell receptor beta chain was captured by sequencing in a study of T cells in Graves' hyperthyroidism and ophthalmopathy. Study-level results: Expanded thyroid clonotypes (above 0.001) were mostly also found in blood.

The germline V gene encodes CDR1 KGHDR and CDR2 SFDVKD. This CDR3 comprises 17 residues. In regard to this clonotype: Its antigen is unidentified. The junction differs from germline at one of its ends, possibly a read error.

The TCR beta CDR3 regions underwent amplification using RNA transcripts as the source. During a first-round RT-PCR of the TCR CDR3, the HTBI primer set was used. Each CDR3 protein gets one entry after TCRdb re-called the multiplex PCR reads with MiXCR. The table lists roughly 240,000 distinct CDR3 sequences, approximately 23% of them singletons. Exclusion of a patient resulted from uncontrolled infection, other autoimmune disease, pregnancy or lactation. Used for diagnoses were clinical symptoms, serum thyroxine and TRAb, thyroid ultrasound and orbital computed tomography. The chain uses TRBV24-1 and TRBJ2-5; D unresolved. The material sequenced was blood. The receptor comes from a middle-aged woman with Graves' ophthalmopathy. The CDR3 protein is CASSYIEEATSQETQYF. The CDR3 DNA sequence: TGTGCCAGCAGTTACATAGAGGAAGCTACCTCACAAGAGACCCAGTACTTC.